The clone carrying this T cell receptor (beta chain) was seen a single time. This sample is drawn from a study of blood T cell repertoires in COVID-19. This CDR3 comprises 13 residues. Trimming pared 5 bases from V and 2 bases from J, leaving 10 bases between. Per germline, CDR1 SEHNR and CDR2 FQNEAQ (reference sequence). Here immunoSEQ multiplex PCR was the method, and the copy in TCRdb shows in-frame clones only, minus some. The table includes approximately 89,000 clones, 87% detected once. The specimen sequenced was peripheral blood. The receptor's source is a man between 65 and 85 years old with acute or convalescent COVID-19. V gene TRBV7-9 combines with J gene TRBJ2-7; D call uncertain. The CDR3 DNA sequence: TGTGCCAGCAGCCTAGTTGGCACCTACGAGCAGTACTTC. This encodes CASSLVGTYEQYF.